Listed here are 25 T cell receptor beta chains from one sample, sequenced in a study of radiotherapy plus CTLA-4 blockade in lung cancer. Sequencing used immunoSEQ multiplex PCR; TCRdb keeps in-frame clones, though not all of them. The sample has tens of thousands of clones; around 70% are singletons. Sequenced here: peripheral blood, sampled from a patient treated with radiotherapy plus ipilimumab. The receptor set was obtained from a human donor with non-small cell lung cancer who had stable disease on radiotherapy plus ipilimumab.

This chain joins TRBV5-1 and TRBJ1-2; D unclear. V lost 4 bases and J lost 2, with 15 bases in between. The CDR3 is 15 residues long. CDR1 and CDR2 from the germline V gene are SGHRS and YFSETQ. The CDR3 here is CASSDRAGSNYGYTF. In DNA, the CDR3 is TGCGCCAGCAGCGACCGGGCGGGGTCCAACTATGGCTACACCTTC.

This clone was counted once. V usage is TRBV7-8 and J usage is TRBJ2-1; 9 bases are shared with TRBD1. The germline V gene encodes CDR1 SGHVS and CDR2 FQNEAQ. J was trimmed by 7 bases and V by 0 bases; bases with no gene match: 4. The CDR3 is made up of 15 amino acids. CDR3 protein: CASSLARDRVNEQFF. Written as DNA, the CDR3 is TGTGCCAGCAGCTTAGCTAGGGACAGGGTGAATGAGCAGTTCTTC.

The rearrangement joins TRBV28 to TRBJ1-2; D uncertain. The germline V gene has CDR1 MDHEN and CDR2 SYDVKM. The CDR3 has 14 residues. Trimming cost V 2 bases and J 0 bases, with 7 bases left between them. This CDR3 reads CASSLNRANYGYTF. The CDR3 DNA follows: TGTGCCAGCAGTTTAAACAGAGCTAACTATGGCTACACCTTC.

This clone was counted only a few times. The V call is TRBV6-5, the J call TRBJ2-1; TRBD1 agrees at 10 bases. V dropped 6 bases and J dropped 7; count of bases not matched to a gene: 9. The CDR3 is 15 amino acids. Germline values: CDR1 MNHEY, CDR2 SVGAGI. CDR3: CASSQAGQGLNEQFF. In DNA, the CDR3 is TGTGCCAGCAGCCAAGCGGGACAGGGGTTAAATGAGCAGTTCTTC.

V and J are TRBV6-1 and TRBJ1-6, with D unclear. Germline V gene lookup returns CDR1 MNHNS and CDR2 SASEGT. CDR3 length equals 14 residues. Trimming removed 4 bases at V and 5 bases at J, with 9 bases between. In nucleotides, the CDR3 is TGTGCCAGCAGTGCCCGAGGAAATAATTCACCCCTCCACTTT. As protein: CASSARGNNSPLHF.

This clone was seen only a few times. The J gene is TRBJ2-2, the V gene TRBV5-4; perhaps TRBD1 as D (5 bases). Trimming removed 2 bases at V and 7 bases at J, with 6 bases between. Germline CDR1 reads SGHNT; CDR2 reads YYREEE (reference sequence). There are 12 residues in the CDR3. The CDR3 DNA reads TGTGCCAGCAGCTTAGGGGACGGGGAGCTGTTTTTT. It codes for CASSLGDGELFF.

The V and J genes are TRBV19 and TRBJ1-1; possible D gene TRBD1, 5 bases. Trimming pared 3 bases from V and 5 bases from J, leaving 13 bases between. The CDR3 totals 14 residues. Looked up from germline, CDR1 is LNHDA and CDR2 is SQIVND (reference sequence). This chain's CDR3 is CASSMGGRGTEAFF. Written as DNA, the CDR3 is TGTGCCAGTAGTATGGGAGGGAGGGGAACTGAAGCTTTCTTT.

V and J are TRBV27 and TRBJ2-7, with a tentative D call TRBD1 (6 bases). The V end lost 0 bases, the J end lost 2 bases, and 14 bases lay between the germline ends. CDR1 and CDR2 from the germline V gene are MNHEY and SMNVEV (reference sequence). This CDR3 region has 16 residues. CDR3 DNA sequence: TGTGCCAGCAGTTTATCGAGGGGGACGTGGACCTACGAGCAGTACTTC. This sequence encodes CASSLSRGTWTYEQYF.

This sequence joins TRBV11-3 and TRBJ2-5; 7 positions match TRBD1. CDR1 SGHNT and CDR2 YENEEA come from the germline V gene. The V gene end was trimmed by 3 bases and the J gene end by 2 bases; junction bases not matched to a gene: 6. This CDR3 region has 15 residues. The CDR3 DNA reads TGTGCCAGCAGCTTCCGGGACAGCCGTCAAGAGACCCAGTACTTC. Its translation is CASSFRDSRQETQYF.

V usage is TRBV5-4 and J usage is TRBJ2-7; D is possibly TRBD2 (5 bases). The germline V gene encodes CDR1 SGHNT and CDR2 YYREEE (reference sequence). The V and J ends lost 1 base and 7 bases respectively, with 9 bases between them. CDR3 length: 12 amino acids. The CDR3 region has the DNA TGTGCCAGCAGCTTGCCCCGCGGGGAGCAGTACTTC. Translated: CASSLPRGEQYF.

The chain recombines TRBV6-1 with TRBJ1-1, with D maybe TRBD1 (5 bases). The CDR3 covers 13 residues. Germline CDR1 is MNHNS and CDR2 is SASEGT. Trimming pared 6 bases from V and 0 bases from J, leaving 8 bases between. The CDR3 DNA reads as TGTGCCAGCAGGGGGCCTATGAACACTGAAGCTTTCTTT. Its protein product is CASRGPMNTEAFF.

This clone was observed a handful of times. The CDR3 bases are TGTGCCAGCAGCCCCGGGACAGTCCACGAGCAGTACTTC. It is translated as CASSPGTVHEQYF. The chain uses TRBV9 and TRBJ2-7; 7 bases map to TRBD1. CDR3 size: 13 residues. Trimming removed 4 bases from V and 5 bases from J; junction bases left unmatched: 6. Germline V gene lookup returns CDR1 SGDLS and CDR2 YYNGEE.

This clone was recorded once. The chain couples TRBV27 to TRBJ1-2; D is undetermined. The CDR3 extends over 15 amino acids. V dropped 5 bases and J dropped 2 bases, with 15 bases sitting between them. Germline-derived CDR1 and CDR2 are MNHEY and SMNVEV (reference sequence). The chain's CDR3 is CASSLAGPGNYGYTF. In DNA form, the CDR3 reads TGTGCCAGCAGTCTAGCTGGCCCGGGGAACTATGGCTACACCTTC.

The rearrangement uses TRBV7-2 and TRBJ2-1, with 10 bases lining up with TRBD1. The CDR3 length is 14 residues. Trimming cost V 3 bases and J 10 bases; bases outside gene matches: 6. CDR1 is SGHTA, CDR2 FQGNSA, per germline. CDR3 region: CASSLRRQGAEQFF. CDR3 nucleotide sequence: TGTGCCAGCAGCTTGAGAAGACAGGGGGCCGAGCAGTTCTTC.

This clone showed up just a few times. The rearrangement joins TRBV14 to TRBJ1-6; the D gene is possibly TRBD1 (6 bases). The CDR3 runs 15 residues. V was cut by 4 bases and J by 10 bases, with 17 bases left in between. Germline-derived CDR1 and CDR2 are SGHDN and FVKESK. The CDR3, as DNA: TGTGCCAGCAGCCCGTTACAGGGTAGGAGATCACCCCTCCACTTT. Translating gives CASSPLQGRRSPLHF.

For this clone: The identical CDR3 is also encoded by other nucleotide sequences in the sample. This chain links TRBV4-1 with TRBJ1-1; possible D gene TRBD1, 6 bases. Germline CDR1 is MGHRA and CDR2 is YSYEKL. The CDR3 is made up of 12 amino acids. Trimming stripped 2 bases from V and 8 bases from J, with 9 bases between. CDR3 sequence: CASSQTGTEAFF. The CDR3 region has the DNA TGCGCCAGCAGCCAAACCGGGACAGAAGCTTTCTTT.

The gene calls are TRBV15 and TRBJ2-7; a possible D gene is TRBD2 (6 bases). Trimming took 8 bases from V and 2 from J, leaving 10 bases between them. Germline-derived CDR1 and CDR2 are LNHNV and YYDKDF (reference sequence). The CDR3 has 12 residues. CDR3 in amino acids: CATSGGTYEQYF. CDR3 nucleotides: TGTGCCACCTCCGGGGGAACCTACGAGCAGTACTTC.

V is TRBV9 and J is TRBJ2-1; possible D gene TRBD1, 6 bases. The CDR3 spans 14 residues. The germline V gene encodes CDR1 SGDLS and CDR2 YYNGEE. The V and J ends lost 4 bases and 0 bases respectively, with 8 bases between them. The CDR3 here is CASSLGASYNEQFF. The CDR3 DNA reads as TGTGCCAGCAGCCTGGGGGCCTCCTACAATGAGCAGTTCTTC.

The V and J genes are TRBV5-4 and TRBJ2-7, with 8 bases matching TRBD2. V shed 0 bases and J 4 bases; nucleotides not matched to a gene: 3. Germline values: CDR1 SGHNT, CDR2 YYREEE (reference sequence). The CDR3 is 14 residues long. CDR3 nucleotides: TGTGCCAGCAGCTTGGGCCCGGGGGGGTACGAGCAGTACTTC. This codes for CASSLGPGGYEQYF.

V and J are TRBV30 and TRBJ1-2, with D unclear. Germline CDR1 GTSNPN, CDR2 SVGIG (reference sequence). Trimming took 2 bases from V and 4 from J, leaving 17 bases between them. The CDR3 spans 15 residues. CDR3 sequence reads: CAWSLNPGDIYGYTF. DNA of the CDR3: TGTGCCTGGAGTTTAAACCCTGGCGACATCTATGGCTACACCTTC.

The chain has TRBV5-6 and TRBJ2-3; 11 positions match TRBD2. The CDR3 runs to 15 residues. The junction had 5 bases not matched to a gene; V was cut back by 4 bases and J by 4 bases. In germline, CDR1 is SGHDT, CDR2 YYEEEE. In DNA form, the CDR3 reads TGTGCCAGCAGCCATAGCGGGGGGGCAGCAGATACGCAGTATTTT. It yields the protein CASSHSGGAADTQYF.

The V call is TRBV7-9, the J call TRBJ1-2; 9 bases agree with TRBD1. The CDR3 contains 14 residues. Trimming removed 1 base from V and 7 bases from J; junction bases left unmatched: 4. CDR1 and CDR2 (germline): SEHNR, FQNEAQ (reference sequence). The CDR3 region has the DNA TGTGCCAGCAGCTTAGACAGGGGGCTCAGTGGCTACACCTTC. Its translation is CASSLDRGLSGYTF.

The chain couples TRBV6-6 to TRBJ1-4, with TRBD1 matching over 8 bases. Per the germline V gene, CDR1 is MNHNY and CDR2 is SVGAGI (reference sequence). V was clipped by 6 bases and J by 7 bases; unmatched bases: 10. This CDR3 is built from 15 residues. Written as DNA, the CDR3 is TGTGCCAGCAGACCAGGACAGGGTAGTAGTGAAAAACTGTTTTTT. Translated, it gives CASRPGQGSSEKLFF.

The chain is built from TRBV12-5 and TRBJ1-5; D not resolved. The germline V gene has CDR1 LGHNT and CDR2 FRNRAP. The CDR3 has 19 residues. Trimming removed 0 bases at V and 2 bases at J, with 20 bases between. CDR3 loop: CASGLVPDGKRKGNQPQHF. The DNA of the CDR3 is TGTGCTAGTGGTTTGGTACCCGACGGGAAGAGGAAGGGCAATCAGCCCCAGCATTTT.

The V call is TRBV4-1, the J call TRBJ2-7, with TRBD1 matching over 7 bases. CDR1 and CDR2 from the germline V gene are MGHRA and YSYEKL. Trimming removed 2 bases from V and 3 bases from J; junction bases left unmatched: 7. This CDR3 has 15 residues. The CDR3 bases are TGCGCCAGCAGCCAATTCCGGGACAGAATCTACGAGCAGTACTTC. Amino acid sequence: CASSQFRDRIYEQYF.